This T cell receptor (beta chain) was captured in a study of post-analysis software for immune sequencing data. Overall study context: Included among the disease courses, which were recorded for the cohort, were relapsing-remitting, secondary progressive and progressive-relapsing multiple sclerosis. Study-wide points: Under F measure analysis, samples from one preparation batch co-clustered strongly. Five or six TRBV segments appeared more often in patients than in controls, and TRBV5-6, TRBV5-1 and TRBV20-1 were among these.

Unique molecular identifiers featured in each of the TCR beta cDNA libraries. T cells numbering about 0.9 to 10 million yielded cDNA molecules that totaled about 500,000. TCRdb re-derived calls from the PCR reads in MiXCR, one entry per CDR3 protein. The sample yields 820,000 or so distinct CDR3 sequences, approximately 50% seen once. For this clonotype: Its cognate antigen is unknown.

The germline V gene encodes CDR1 MNHEY and CDR2 SVGAGI. The CDR3 length is 13 residues. Sequencing was done on a sample of blood. This sequence joins TRBV6-5 and TRBJ2-5; D not certain. The J call may not be correct, given that the DNA end is closer to TRBJ2-7. This TCR derives from a girl aged 10 to 17 with multiple sclerosis. Written as DNA, the CDR3 is TGTGCCAGCAGCCCCTCCACTGGCTACGAGCAGTACTTC. It is translated as CASSPSTGYEQYF.